This TCR beta chain was profiled in a study of T cell responses to AZD1222 COVID-19 vaccine. Whole-study results and caveats: Spike-specific TCR breadth and depth grew following two AZD1222 doses. Donors were mostly white British, more females; clonal diversity possibly underestimated. Nearly half of the spike-specific TCRs reportedly recognize variant regions that carry no mutations.

This CDR3 has 14 residues. CDR1 SGHNT and CDR2 YENEEA come from the germline V gene. V gave up 3 bases and J gave up 2 bases; unmatched junction bases: 3. Data came from immunoSEQ multiplex PCR; TCRdb stores just in-frame clones and leaves some out. The table lists approximately 150,000 clones, 92% of them singletons. Researchers grouped second doses given at about 4 or about 12 weeks into one pool. As for this clone: What it binds is not known.

Source: peripheral blood, taken 28 days after the second AZD1222 dose. The V call is TRBV11-3, the J call TRBJ1-2, with TRBD1 identical over 7 bases. The TCR comes from an adult who received the AZD1222 COVID-19 vaccine. The CDR3 DNA reads TGTGCCAGCAGCTTGGGGGGACAGAACTATGGCTACACCTTC. This encodes CASSLGGQNYGYTF.